The 23 T cell receptor beta chains in this list originate from one sample, sequenced in a study of CD4 T cells in relation to SARS-CoV-2 and coronaviruses. Unexposed donor CD4+ T cells date from about 2011-2018, before the COVID-19 pandemic. Isolation of CD4+ T cells took place after about 9 days in culture. These TCRs are of unknown antigen specificity. Method: immunoSEQ multiplex PCR; TCRdb's copy keeps in-frame clones and lacks some. The sample has tens of thousands of clones, about two thirds seen once; the top ten hold 12%. Sequenced sample: CD4+ T cells from PBMCs, cultured in vitro. The receptors stem from a human donor in good health.

The chain uses TRBV19 and TRBJ1-2; the D is unclear. This CDR3 contains 14 residues. The germline V gene has CDR1 LNHDA and CDR2 SQIVND (reference sequence). V was shortened by 6 bases and J by 2 bases, with 13 bases between the two germline ends. For the CDR3, the DNA is TGTGCCAGTAGACCCCCGGAGGGAAACTATGGCTACACCTTC. Its translation: CASRPPEGNYGYTF.

The chain recombines TRBV18 with TRBJ2-1, with 13 bases fitting TRBD2. Germline V gene data show CDR1 as KGHSH and CDR2 as LQKENI. The CDR3 sequence is 20 residues long. With V trimmed by 2 bases and J by 0 bases, 10 bases remained unmatched. CDR3 sequence (DNA): TGTGCCAGCTCACCATTTTCCGGGACTAGCGGGACCCTCTCCTACAATGAGCAGTTCTTC. It translates to CASSPFSGTSGTLSYNEQFF.

The V and J genes are TRBV29-1 and TRBJ2-1; perhaps TRBD2 as D (6 bases). V gave up 7 bases and J gave up 3 bases, with 16 bases separating them. Germline V lookup: CDR1 SQVTM, CDR2 ANQGSEA. CDR3 length: 14 amino acids. The CDR3 spells CSASAQGGYNEQFF. DNA of the CDR3: TGCAGCGCCAGCGCCCAGGGAGGCTACAATGAGCAGTTCTTC.

This chain joins TRBV19 and TRBJ2-3, with 12 bases lining up with TRBD2. CDR1 is LNHDA, CDR2 SQIVND, per germline (reference sequence). The CDR3 has 16 residues. Trimming took 5 bases from V and 6 from J; bases not matched to a gene: 9. The CDR3 loop reads CASSPPGLAGSDTQYF. In DNA form, the CDR3 reads TGTGCCAGTAGTCCTCCGGGACTAGCGGGCTCTGATACGCAGTATTTT.

This clone was recorded only once. V gene TRBV3-1 (or the pseudogene TRBV3-2) combines with J gene TRBJ2-1; D ambiguous. V lost 0 bases and J lost 4, with 10 bases in between. CDR3 length equals 15 residues. The germline CDR1 and CDR2 sequences are LGHDT and YNNKEL (reference sequence). CDR3 sequence (DNA): TGTGCCAGCAGCCAAGATCCACAGAATTACAATGAGCAGTTCTTC. This translates into CASSQDPQNYNEQFF.

The genes are TRBV7-2 and TRBJ2-5, with D unclear. Trimming cost V 5 bases and J 1 base, with 8 bases left between them. The CDR3 contains 13 residues. The germline V gene has CDR1 SGHTA and CDR2 FQGNSA. The CDR3 loop reads CASSPRRQETQYF. The CDR3 coding sequence is TGTGCCAGCAGCCCCCGGCGCCAAGAGACCCAGTACTTC.

The table lists this clone with a few counts. V gene TRBV30 combines with J gene TRBJ1-6; D gene unclear. Trimming left V 2 bases short and J 7 bases short, with 3 bases between. Germline loops: CDR1 GTSNPN, CDR2 SVGIG (reference sequence). There are 11 residues in the CDR3. CDR3 amino acids: CAWSRNSPLHF. Here the CDR3 DNA reads TGTGCCTGGAGTAGGAATTCACCCCTCCACTTT. The entire variable domain, with the rest obtained from reference TRBV30 and TRBJ1-6, is as follows: SQTIHQWPATLVQPVGSPLSLECTVEGTSNPNLYWYRQAAGRGLQLLFYSVGIGQISSEVPQNLSASRPQDRQFILSSKKLLLSDSGFYLCAWSRNSPLHFGNGTRLTVT.

J is TRBJ2-5 and V is TRBV11-2, with a tentative D call TRBD1 (5 bases). The length of the CDR3 is 16 residues. Germline loops: CDR1 SGHAT, CDR2 FQNNGV. Trimming took 2 bases from V and 7 from J, leaving 20 bases between them. CDR3 region: CASSLLTDSTGGTQYF. The CDR3 DNA reads as TGTGCCAGCAGCTTACTCACAGACAGTACCGGCGGGACCCAGTACTTC.

J is TRBJ1-2 and V is TRBV28, with 9 bases that match TRBD1. Per germline, CDR1 MDHEN and CDR2 SYDVKM. This CDR3 contains 13 residues. V was clipped by 6 bases and J by 9 bases; unmatched bases: 8. The CDR3 sequence: CASRLQGAMSYTF. For the CDR3, the DNA is TGTGCCAGCAGGCTACAGGGGGCCATGAGCTACACCTTC.

The J gene is TRBJ2-7, the V gene TRBV18; no firm D call. V lost 6 bases and J 5 bases, leaving 17 bases between the germline ends. CDR3 length equals 14 residues. From germline, CDR1 is KGHSH and CDR2 LQKENI. The DNA of the CDR3 is TGTGCCAGCTCCGGGCGAGAGGATTCCAACGAGCAGTACTTC. It translates to CASSGREDSNEQYF.

The chain employs TRBV29-1 and TRBJ2-5; 8 bases fit TRBD2. The CDR3 length is 15 residues. V gave up 3 bases and J gave up 5 bases; unmatched junction bases: 11. From germline, CDR1 is SQVTM and CDR2 ANQGSEA. The CDR3: CSVDGSGGALETQYF. The CDR3 coding sequence is TGCAGCGTTGATGGGTCCGGGGGGGCCCTGGAGACCCAGTACTTC.

This clone was detected only a few times. The rearrangement joins TRBV11-3 to TRBJ1-1; D is unresolved. The CDR3 consists of 15 residues. V was pared by 5 bases and J by 1 base, with 14 bases between. The V gene's germline CDR1 is SGHNT and CDR2 YENEEA. The CDR3 nucleotides are TGTGCCAGCAGCACCATAAGGGCCTCGAACACTGAAGCTTTCTTT. Its protein product is CASSTIRASNTEAFF.

The chain recombines TRBV11-2 with TRBJ2-5, with TRBD2 matching 15 bases. The CDR3 covers 16 residues. The V and J ends lost 2 bases and 9 bases, in that order; junction bases with no gene match: 7. Germline V gives CDR1 SGHAT, CDR2 FQNNGV. As DNA, the CDR3 is TGTGCCAGCAGCTTACCGGGCTGGACTAGCGGGGGGGCCCAGTACTTC. This encodes CASSLPGWTSGGAQYF.

This clone was detected a few times. The chain combines TRBV5-4 with TRBJ2-7; 8 bases line up with TRBD2. V trimming: 4 bases; J trimming: 9 bases; junction bases outside the gene matches: 12. The germline gives CDR1 SGHNT, CDR2 YYREEE (reference sequence). The CDR3 covers 14 residues. The CDR3 loop reads CASSPSGGPTGQYF. The CDR3 DNA reads TGTGCCAGCAGCCCGAGCGGGGGTCCCACGGGGCAGTACTTC.

This clone was recorded only once. The CDR3 loop reads CASSTDRGYEQFF. CDR3 DNA: TGTGCCAGCAGCACCGACAGGGGGTATGAGCAGTTCTTC. The chain recombines TRBV7-7 with TRBJ2-1; 9 bases are a match to TRBD1. Trimming at V came to 5 bases and at J to 8 bases, leaving 4 bases not matched to a gene. The germline V gene has CDR1 SSHAT and CDR2 FNYEAQ (reference sequence). This CDR3 is built from 13 residues.

The chain recombines TRBV7-3 with TRBJ2-1, with TRBD2 matching 14 bases. The germline gives CDR1 SGHTA, CDR2 FQGTGA. The CDR3 consists of 19 residues. J gave up 5 bases and V 5 bases, and 14 bases lay outside the gene matches. The CDR3 here is CASSPRGLAGVSSNNEQFF. The CDR3 coding sequence is TGTGCCAGCAGCCCCCGGGGACTAGCGGGAGTTTCGAGTAACAATGAGCAGTTCTTC.

The gene calls are TRBV4-3 and TRBJ2-1; D not certain. The CDR3 extends over 16 amino acids. V lost 0 bases to trimming and J lost 6 bases, with 15 bases between them. Germline assignment: CDR1 LGHNA and CDR2 YSLEER. As DNA, the CDR3 is TGCGCCAGCAGCCAAGATGGACCAATAGTGAGCAATGAGCAGTTCTTC. Translated, it gives CASSQDGPIVSNEQFF.

V is TRBV6-5 and J is TRBJ2-6; TRBD2 aligns across 7 bases. Per germline, CDR1 MNHEY and CDR2 SVGAGI. The CDR3 length is 16 residues. The V segment lost 2 bases and the J segment 3 bases; nucleotides outside the gene matches: 4. The CDR3 loop reads CASSYGGGSGANVLTF. In nucleotides, the CDR3 is TGTGCCAGCAGTTACGGGGGAGGGAGTGGGGCCAACGTCCTGACTTTC.

This sequence joins TRBV11-1 and TRBJ2-5; D uncertain. The ends were cut back, 0 bases at V and 3 bases at J, with 5 bases in the middle. CDR3 length equals 13 residues. CDR1 is SGHAT, CDR2 FQDESV, per germline (reference sequence). For the CDR3, the DNA is TGTGCCAGCAGCTTAGCCCTTGAAGAGACCCAGTACTTC. Amino acid sequence: CASSLALEETQYF.

The chain links TRBV19 to TRBJ1-6; weak D call: TRBD1 (6 bases). The V gene's germline CDR1 is LNHDA and CDR2 SQIVND (reference sequence). This CDR3 region has 13 residues. Trimming took off 3 bases at V and 9 bases at J, with 9 bases between the two ends. This CDR3 reads CASSIRGVSPLHF. In DNA form, the CDR3 reads TGTGCCAGTAGTATCAGGGGCGTTTCACCCCTCCACTTT.

The V gene is TRBV3-1 (or the pseudogene TRBV3-2), the J gene TRBJ2-1; 9 bases agree with TRBD1. V trimming: 5 bases; J trimming: 5 bases; junction bases outside the gene matches: 10. The germline V gene encodes CDR1 LGHDT and CDR2 YNNKEL (reference sequence). This CDR3 has 16 amino acids. The CDR3 sequence is CASSSHRDRVDNEQFF. Here the CDR3 DNA reads TGTGCCAGCAGCTCGCACCGGGACAGGGTTGACAATGAGCAGTTCTTC.

CDR3 sequence: CASRASTGEEKLFF. DNA of the CDR3: TGCGCCAGCAGGGCATCGACAGGGGAAGAAAAACTGTTTTTT. The chain employs TRBV5-1 and TRBJ1-4, with 8 bases aligning to TRBD1. The CDR3 covers 14 residues. The germline V gene encodes CDR1 SGHRS and CDR2 YFSETQ. Losses at the gene ends were 5 bases for V and 8 bases for J; bases not matched to a gene: 8.

The chain carries TRBV7-9 and TRBJ1-2, with a possible D match to TRBD1 (5 bases). CDR1 and CDR2 from the germline V gene are SEHNR and FQNEAQ (reference sequence). Trimming removed 5 bases at V and 6 bases at J, with 10 bases between. The CDR3 spans 12 residues. The CDR3 protein is CASSPAGHGYTF. CDR3 coding DNA: TGTGCCAGCAGCCCCGCGGGGCATGGCTACACCTTC. The complete variable domain, with remaining parts taken from reference TRBV7-9 and TRBJ1-2, reads DTGVSQNPRHKITKRGQNVTFRCDPISEHNRLYWYRQTLGQGPEFLTYFQNEAQLEKSRLLSDRFSAERPKGSFSTLEIQRTEQGDSAMYLCASSPAGHGYTFGSGTRLTVV.